Presented here are 14 T cell receptor beta chains from one specimen sequenced in a study of T cells in Graves' hyperthyroidism and ophthalmopathy. Amplified regions were TCR beta CDR3 sequences from RNA transcripts. Researchers ran a first-round RT-PCR on the TCR CDR3 using the HTBI primer set. TCRdb itself ran the multiplex PCR reads through MiXCR, one entry per CDR3 protein. The sample yields approximately 610,000 distinct CDR3 sequences, 16% seen once. The specimen sequenced was blood. These receptors were obtained from a woman younger than 30 with Graves' hyperthyroidism.

This clonotype has only a few counts. The J gene is TRBJ2-7, the V gene TRBV3-1; unclear D gene. V gave up 0 bases and J gave up 5 bases, with 5 bases separating them. The CDR3 runs to 12 residues. Germline lookup yields CDR1 LGHDT and CDR2 YNNKEL (reference sequence). The CDR3 spells CASSQDGDEQYF. CDR3 bases: TGTGCCAGCAGCCAAGATGGGGACGAGCAGTACTTC.

Comments on this clonotype: This may be a read error: a much more frequent sequence differs by one nucleotide. The V call is TRBV28, the J call TRBJ2-3, with TRBD2 identical over 9 bases. V lost 2 bases, J lost 2 bases, and 5 bases stayed unmatched. CDR3 length: 16 amino acids. CDR1 is MDHEN, CDR2 SYDVKM, per germline. CDR3 residues: CASSLGLATNTDTQYF. The CDR3 region has the DNA TGTGCCAGCAGTTTAGGACTAGCGACAAACACAGATACGCAGTATTTT. The full variable domain, its missing parts supplied by reference TRBV28 and TRBJ2-3, is DVKVTQSSRYLVKRTGEKVFLECVQDMDHENMFWYRQDPGLGLRLIYFSYDVKMKEKGDIPEGYSVSREKKERFSLILESASTNQTSMYLCASSLGLATNTDTQYFGPGTRLTVL.

This clonotype was counted ten times or more. This chain joins TRBV7-2 and TRBJ2-7, with 10 positions matching TRBD1. V lost 4 bases to trimming and J lost 7 bases; unmatched junction nucleotides: 7. Germline CDR1 is SGHTA and CDR2 is FQGNSA. The CDR3 is made up of 14 amino acids. The CDR3 region has the DNA TGTGCCAGCAGCTGGGACAGGGGTCAAAGGGAGCAGTACTTC. Translation gives CASSWDRGQREQYF. The variable domain in full, with the rest retrieved from reference TRBV7-2 and TRBJ2-7, is GAGVSQSPSNKVTEKGKDVELRCDPISGHTALYWYRQSLGQGLEFLIYFQGNSAPDKSGLPSDRFSAERTGGSVSTLTIQRTQQEDSAVYLCASSWDRGQREQYFGPGTRLTVT.

J is TRBJ1-1 and V is TRBV10-3; no reliable D call. V was trimmed by 6 bases and J by 0 bases, leaving 8 bases between them. Looked up from germline, CDR1 is ENHRY and CDR2 is SYGVKD. This CDR3 has 13 amino acids. The CDR3 region has the DNA TGTGCCATCAGAGAGGATTTGAACACTGAAGCTTTCTTT. This translates into CAIREDLNTEAFF.

This rearrangement joins TRBV7-2 to TRBJ1-4; tentative D call: TRBD1 (5 bases). Trimming cost V 6 bases and J 2 bases, with 13 bases left between them. This CDR3 region has 15 residues. From germline, CDR1 is SGHTA and CDR2 FQGNSA. CDR3 DNA: TGTGCCAGCAGGAGGGGTATGTCGACTAATGAAAAACTGTTTTTT. Its translation: CASRRGMSTNEKLFF.

The rearrangement links TRBV14 to TRBJ1-2; D gene ambiguous. The CDR3 length is 13 residues. V was trimmed by 6 bases and J by 4 bases, leaving 12 bases between them. The germline V gene has CDR1 SGHDN and CDR2 FVKESK. CDR3: CASSHDTAYGYTF. The CDR3 DNA is TGTGCCAGCAGTCATGACACTGCCTATGGCTACACCTTC.

This clonotype was seen a few times. CDR3 amino acids: CASSPRADLEQYF. CDR3 DNA sequence: TGTGCCAGTAGTCCCCGCGCGGATTTGGAGCAGTACTTC. V gene TRBV19 combines with J gene TRBJ2-7, with D uncertain. The germline V and J ends were trimmed by 5 bases and 7 bases, with 15 bases remaining between them. The CDR3 sequence is 13 residues long. CDR1 LNHDA and CDR2 SQIVND come from the germline V gene (reference sequence).

This sequence joins TRBV12-5 and TRBJ2-1; D possibly corresponds to TRBD1 (6 bases). The CDR3 sequence is 15 residues long. Per the germline V gene, CDR1 is LGHNT and CDR2 is FRNRAP. V was shortened by 5 bases and J by 4 bases, with 15 bases between the two germline ends. CDR3 sequence reads: CASGARDTRYNEQFF. The CDR3 DNA is TGTGCTAGTGGTGCCCGGGACACTCGGTACAATGAGCAGTTCTTC. Based on the CDR3 plus reference TRBV12-5 and TRBJ2-1, the full variable domain is DARVTQTPRHKVTEMGQEVTMRCQPILGHNTVFWYRQTMMQGLELLAYFRNRAPLDDSGMPKDRFSAEMPDATLATLKIQPSEPRDSAVYFCASGARDTRYNEQFFGPGTRLTVL.

The chain joins TRBV25-1 to TRBJ1-4; D possibly corresponds to TRBD1 (5 bases). Germline V gene sequence: CDR1 MGHDK, CDR2 SYGVNS. Trimming took off 6 bases at V and 11 bases at J, with 7 bases between the two ends. The CDR3 is made up of 10 amino acids. CDR3 in DNA: TGTGCCAGCAGAGGGACCAAACTGTTTTTT. As protein: CASRGTKLFF.

This clonotype occurred many times. The CDR3: CASSSGISRNNSPLHF. CDR3 coding DNA: TGCGCCAGCAGCTCAGGGATTTCACGGAATAATTCACCCCTCCACTTT. V is TRBV5-1 and J is TRBJ1-6; D is possibly TRBD1 (5 bases). CDR1 is SGHRS and CDR2 is YFSETQ in the germline V gene. The V gene lost 3 bases and the J gene lost 5 bases, with 15 bases spanning the gap. The CDR3 spans 16 residues.

Only a few counts were recorded for this clonotype. The CDR3 sequence: CASSTWRDTQYF. The CDR3 DNA is TGTGCCAGCAGCACCTGGAGGGATACGCAGTATTTT. V gene TRBV5-5 combines with J gene TRBJ2-3, with a tentative D call TRBD2 (5 bases). This CDR3 is 12 amino acids long. The germline CDR1 and CDR2 sequences are SGHKS and YYEKEE (reference sequence). Trimming took off 4 bases at V and 6 bases at J, with 9 bases between the two ends.

The rearrangement uses TRBV15 and TRBJ2-7, with 10 bases aligning to TRBD2. CDR3 length: 15 residues. CDR1 is LNHNV, CDR2 YYDKDF, per germline (reference sequence). Losses at the gene ends were 2 bases for V and 2 bases for J; bases not matched to a gene: 3. The CDR3 sequence: CATSRTSGKTYEQYF. CDR3 nucleotides: TGTGCCACCAGCAGAACTAGCGGGAAGACCTACGAGCAGTACTTC.

The rearrangement uses TRBV4-2 and TRBJ2-3; perhaps TRBD2 as D (6 bases). Germline CDR1 LGHNA, CDR2 YNFKEQ. The CDR3 is 15 amino acids. Trimming shortened V by 1 base and J by 3 bases, and 11 bases separated the two germline ends. The CDR3 loop is CASSQGGTRTDTQYF. DNA of the CDR3: TGTGCCAGCAGCCAAGGCGGGACCCGTACAGATACGCAGTATTTT.

At least ten counts were recorded for this clonotype. The V call is TRBV5-1, the J call TRBJ2-4, with D unresolved. Germline V gene lookup returns CDR1 SGHRS and CDR2 YFSETQ. The CDR3 is 15 amino acids. V was cut by 2 bases and J by 9 bases, with 18 bases left in between. CDR3 sequence: CASSLGDRDESIQYF. The DNA of the CDR3 is TGCGCCAGCAGCTTAGGTGATAGGGATGAAAGCATTCAGTACTTC. Based on the CDR3 plus reference TRBV5-1 and TRBJ2-4, the full variable domain is KAGVTQTPRYLIKTRGQQVTLSCSPISGHRSVSWYQQTPGQGLQFLFEYFSETQRNKGNFPGRFSGRQFSNSRSEMNVSTLELGDSALYLCASSLGDRDESIQYFGAGTRLSVL.